Following are 9 T cell receptor beta chains from one sample sequenced in a study of shared clonotypes between healthy human individuals (dated by TCRdb to about 2020). Libraries were made using the immunoSEQ multiplex PCR assay. Held by TCRdb, this immuneACCESS table contains in-frame sequences only and omits some clones. Under half of the omission traces to an unresolved V gene where checked; the cause of the rest is unknown. For this sample the table gives around 2.1 million clones, of which 95% were detected only once. The top ten clones comprise approximately 0.13% of the sample. The sequencing sample was made of naive CD4+ T cells sorted from blood. The label giving this sample's cell subset or site can be read as: CD45RA+ positively selected. All receptors derive from a young man in good health.

The genes are TRBV10-2 and TRBJ2-5; 13 nucleotides agree with TRBD2. The J call may be faulty, since TRBJ2-7 better matches the DNA end. Germline CDR1 and CDR2: WSHSY and SAAADI. The CDR3 is 14 amino acids. CDR3 region: CASKGLAGSAEQYF. The CDR3 DNA sequence: TGCGCCAGCAAGGGACTAGCGGGATCAGCCGAGCAGTACTTC.

Only one count was recorded for this clone. The chain joins TRBV11-2 to TRBJ2-5; perhaps TRBD2 as D (5 bases). Germline-derived CDR1 and CDR2 are SGHAT and FQNNGV. The CDR3 covers 15 residues. V dropped 1 base and J dropped 2 bases, with 11 bases sitting between them. The CDR3 region has the DNA TGTGCCAGCAGCTTAGGTCTGCGGGTACAAGAGACCCAGTACTTC. Its protein is CASSLGLRVQETQYF.

A single count supports this clone. The rearrangement uses TRBV5-4 and TRBJ1-2; TRBD1 matches 7 bases. This CDR3 has 13 residues. Germline-derived CDR1 and CDR2 are SGHNT and YYREEE (reference sequence). V gave up 4 bases and J gave up 6 bases; unmatched junction bases: 6. CDR3: CASSRTGVDGYTF. The CDR3 nucleotides are TGTGCCAGCAGCCGTACAGGGGTTGATGGCTACACCTTC.

This chain links TRBV6-5 with TRBJ1-2; TRBD1 might be the D (5 bases). Trimming shortened V by 2 bases and J by 6 bases, and 10 bases separated the two germline ends. The CDR3 is made up of 13 amino acids. The germline V gene encodes CDR1 MNHEY and CDR2 SVGAGI. CDR3 coding DNA: TGTGCCAGCAGTTACGAGGGGTGGAATGGCTACACCTTC. Translation gives CASSYEGWNGYTF.

The V gene is TRBV19, the J gene TRBJ2-5; tentative D call: TRBD1 (6 bases). The CDR3 extends over 16 amino acids. Between the trimmed V and J ends, which lost 1 base and 2 bases, there was a span of 14 bases. The germline V gene encodes CDR1 LNHDA and CDR2 SQIVND (reference sequence). This CDR3 is CASSIGTGRGQETQYF. The CDR3 coding sequence is TGTGCCAGTAGTATAGGAACGGGAAGGGGGCAAGAGACCCAGTACTTC.

This clone was seen once. CDR3 bases: TGTGCCATCTCGGCAGGGGAAGGTAATGAAAAACTGTTTTTT. Translating gives CAISAGEGNEKLFF. This sequence joins TRBV28 and TRBJ1-4; possibly TRBD1 for D (6 bases). The CDR3 sequence is 14 residues long. Between the trimmed V and J ends, which lost 10 bases and 4 bases, there was a span of 16 bases. CDR1 is MDHEN, CDR2 SYDVKM, per germline.

V and J are TRBV2 and TRBJ2-1; 8 bases are shared with TRBD2. The V and J ends lost 6 bases and 8 bases, in that order; junction bases with no gene match: 9. The CDR3 is made up of 14 amino acids. In germline, CDR1 is SNHLY, CDR2 FYNNEI. The DNA of the CDR3 is TGTGCCAGCAGGGATTTCCGGGGGGGACATGAGCAGTTCTTC. Its protein is CASRDFRGGHEQFF. Together with reference TRBV2 and TRBJ2-1, the CDR3 gives the full variable domain: EPEVTQTPSHQVTQMGQEVILRCVPISNHLYFYWYRQILGQKVEFLVSFYNNEISEKSEIFDDQFSVERPDGSNFTLKIRSTKLEDSAMYFCASRDFRGGHEQFFGPGTRLTVL.

The chain joins TRBV2 to TRBJ1-1; D not resolved. Germline CDR1 reads SNHLY; CDR2 reads FYNNEI. Trimming pared 6 bases from V and 2 bases from J, leaving 13 bases between. This CDR3 is built from 14 residues. CDR3 sequence: CASSASLGNTEAFF. The DNA of the CDR3 is TGTGCCAGCAGCGCATCGTTGGGTAACACTGAAGCTTTCTTT.

The V gene is TRBV5-1, the J gene TRBJ2-4; the match to TRBD1 covers 7 bases. Germline V CDR1 and CDR2: SGHRS, YFSETQ. This CDR3 is 15 amino acids long. Trimming at V came to 4 bases and at J to 6 bases, leaving 10 bases not matched to a gene. The CDR3 reads CASSTDTGDGNIQYF. The CDR3 DNA sequence: TGCGCCAGCAGCACAGATACAGGGGACGGAAACATTCAGTACTTC.